The clone carrying this TCR beta chain was seen once. The antigen remains unidentified. The junction shows a germline mismatch at one end, possibly a read error. Other nucleotide sequences in the sample specify the same CDR3. These data belong to a study of cytomegalovirus exposure and HLA in healthy donors. Overall study findings and caveats: Cytomegalovirus association was assigned to about 180 TCR beta chains.

The germline CDR1 and CDR2 sequences are MNHNS and SASEGT. CDR3 length: 15 residues. PCR was performed using 60 Vbeta and 13 Jbeta primers. The repertoire was sequenced with immunoSEQ multiplex PCR; TCRdb's copy has only in-frame clones and lacks some. The table records approximately 110,000 clones, 75% to 85% of them present only once. Sequencing was performed on PBMCs. The V call is TRBV6-1, the J call TRBJ1-3; D perhaps matches TRBD1 (5 bases). The TCR was taken from a man aged 40-49 years in good health and CMV-seronegative. In DNA, the CDR3 is TGCGCCAGCAGGCCACAGGTCGACTCTGGAAACACCATATATTTT. It is translated as CASRPQVDSGNTIYF.